This T cell receptor (beta chain) was documented in a study of blood T cell repertoires in COVID-19. Looking at the study overall: The United States, Italy and Spain supplied acute and convalescent COVID-19 samples. T cells, B-cell-depleted T cells, or PBMCs provided the cDNA or gDNA that served as material.

The junction had 6 bases not matched to a gene; V was cut back by 4 bases and J by 4 bases. The CDR3 contains 15 residues. Germline V gene data show CDR1 as SGHDT and CDR2 as YYEEEE. In the authors' workflow: Reference gene primer amplification gave nucleated cell count estimates. TCRdb keeps only in-frame clones here, not all; method: immunoSEQ multiplex PCR. V and J calls and clone size are as listed in that table; D and trimming were resolved from the DNA. The sample has around 220,000 clones, around four fifths seen once. The chain joins TRBV5-6 to TRBJ1-5, with 9 bases that match TRBD1. The sample taken for sequencing was peripheral blood. This clonotype was obtained from a woman in her forties with active or convalescent COVID-19. CDR3 loop: CASSGTGSGNQPQHF. The CDR3 DNA reads as TGTGCCAGCAGCGGGACAGGGTCGGGGAATCAGCCCCAGCATTTT.